Given below is one T cell receptor beta chain in context. Random hexamers primed reverse transcription of 0.5 to 1 ug RNA. Via MiXCR, TCRdb re-called the immunoSEQ multiplex PCR reads, giving one row per CDR3 protein. The repertoire includes tens of thousands of distinct CDR3 sequences, approximately 92% of them detected once, and approximately 0.2% sits in the top ten. This sample is part of a study of CD8 T cells in Susac syndrome. CDR1 MNHEY and CDR2 SMNVEV come from the germline V gene (reference sequence). This CDR3 has 16 residues. Deletions cut 2 bases from V and 4 bases from J, with 14 bases between.

The sequence came from a human donor in good health. The sample was CD8+ T cells from PBMCs. The chain joins TRBV27 to TRBJ1-4; D ambiguous. DNA of the CDR3: TGTGCCAGCAGTTTAGGCAAGACGATGGGTAATGAAAAACTGTTTTTT. Translated, it gives CASSLGKTMGNEKLFF.